This passage covers 31 T cell receptor beta chains from one sample sequenced in a study of early T cells in non-severe SARS-CoV-2 infection. Each CDR3 protein is one row after TCRdb ran MiXCR on the 5' RACE reads. This table holds over 90,000 distinct CDR3 sequences, approximately 12% found once. The sample here was whole blood, taken at baseline. Every receptor here comes from an adult who was a healthcare worker with PCR-confirmed SARS-CoV-2 infection or an uninfected control (not recorded which).

The V and J genes are TRBV5-5 and TRBJ2-3; 14 bases agree with TRBD2. This CDR3 has 16 residues. V shed 3 bases and J 4 bases; nucleotides not matched to a gene: 4. The V gene's germline CDR1 is SGHKS and CDR2 YYEKEE (reference sequence). CDR3 loop: CASSSRLAGGSDTQYF. The CDR3 bases are TGTGCCAGCAGCTCCAGACTAGCGGGGGGGTCAGATACGCAGTATTTT.

CDR3 loop: CASSSPGNRALNYGYTF. The CDR3 bases are TGTGCCAGCAGTTCCCCGGGGAACAGGGCCCTTAACTATGGCTACACCTTC. V usage is TRBV11-2 and J usage is TRBJ1-2, with D possibly TRBD1 on 6 matching bases. Germline V lookup: CDR1 SGHAT, CDR2 FQNNGV. CDR3 length: 17 amino acids. Trimming took 6 bases from V and 1 from J, leaving 21 bases between them.

The chain recombines TRBV24-1 with TRBJ2-2; D possibly corresponds to TRBD2 (6 bases). V lost 5 bases and J 3 bases, leaving 12 bases between the germline ends. Per the germline V gene, CDR1 is KGHDR and CDR2 is SFDVKD. The CDR3 consists of 15 residues. For the CDR3, the DNA is TGTGCCACCAGTGCCGGGGCGGGGTACACCGGGGAGCTGTTTTTT. This codes for CATSAGAGYTGELFF.

CDR3 sequence (DNA): TGTGCCAGCAGCACGCTAGCTGGGGACACAACACGTCGTGGCTACACCTTC. Protein product: CASSTLAGDTTRRGYTF. The V call is TRBV5-6, the J call TRBJ1-2; possibly TRBD1 for D (6 bases). In germline, CDR1 is SGHDT, CDR2 YYEEEE. With 4 bases removed from V and 7 bases from J, the gap between germline ends came to 26 bases. CDR3 length equals 17 residues.

The rearrangement links TRBV11-2 to TRBJ2-3; D is possibly TRBD2 (6 bases). Looked up from germline, CDR1 is SGHAT and CDR2 is FQNNGV. The V end lost 5 bases, the J end lost 0 bases, and 18 bases lay between the germline ends. The CDR3 runs 17 residues. The CDR3 is CASSIRDLRYSTDTQYF. DNA for the CDR3: TGTGCCAGCAGCATCCGGGACTTGCGTTACAGCACAGATACGCAGTATTTT.

V usage is TRBV18 and J usage is TRBJ2-7; D is ambiguous. This CDR3 comprises 12 residues. The germline gives CDR1 KGHSH, CDR2 LQKENI. Trimming left V 1 base short and J 6 bases short, with 7 bases between. CDR3 nucleotides: TGTGCCAGCTCACCACGAGCAGCCGAGCAGTACTTC. As protein: CASSPRAAEQYF.

In this sample, this clonotype turned up a few times. The CDR3 region is CASILGHLSGNTIYF. The DNA for the CDR3 is TGTGCCAGCATCCTGGGCCACCTCTCTGGAAACACCATATATTTT. The chain employs TRBV6-6 and TRBJ1-3; D unclear. Germline lookup yields CDR1 MNHNY and CDR2 SVGAGI (reference sequence). V was clipped by 7 bases and J by 0 bases, with 13 bases between them. The CDR3 has 15 residues.

The chain links TRBV20-1 to TRBJ2-5; TRBD1 matches 7 bases. Germline V gives CDR1 DFQATT, CDR2 SNEGSKA (reference sequence). The trim removed 8 bases at V and 3 bases at J, leaving 6 bases unmatched. This CDR3 has 12 residues. The CDR3 protein is CSPIGQEETQYF. CDR3 bases: TGCAGTCCCATAGGACAGGAAGAGACCCAGTACTTC.

The J gene is TRBJ1-5, the V gene TRBV2; 7 bases align to TRBD1. The length of the CDR3 is 14 residues. After removal of 6 bases from V and 7 bases from J, the junction contained 9 bases not matched to a gene. The germline V gene has CDR1 SNHLY and CDR2 FYNNEI. The CDR3 coding sequence is TGTGCCAGCAGGGGGGACAGCGAGGGGCAGCCCCAGCATTTT. Its translation: CASRGDSEGQPQHF.

This clonotype was picked up many times. This rearrangement joins TRBV19 to TRBJ1-5, with TRBD1 identical over 8 bases. CDR1 and CDR2 (germline): LNHDA, SQIVND (reference sequence). The CDR3 has 15 residues. V shed 3 bases, J shed 5 bases, and the junction held 6 bases outside the gene matches. The CDR3 sequence: CASSIATGEDQPQHF. For the CDR3, the DNA is TGTGCCAGTAGTATCGCGACAGGGGAGGATCAGCCCCAGCATTTT.

The V gene is TRBV9, the J gene TRBJ2-7; TRBD2 agrees at 10 bases. Germline CDR1 reads SGDLS; CDR2 reads YYNGEE. V was clipped by 0 bases and J by 7 bases; unmatched bases: 7. The CDR3 is made up of 15 amino acids. As DNA, the CDR3 is TGTGCCAGCAGCGTAGGGAGCGGGAGGGCCGGGGAGCAGTACTTC. This sequence encodes CASSVGSGRAGEQYF.

This clonotype appeared a few times. V is TRBV29-1 and J is TRBJ2-1, with 12 bases lining up with TRBD2. Germline V gene lookup returns CDR1 SQVTM and CDR2 ANQGSEA. This CDR3 region has 16 residues. V was clipped by 4 bases and J by 4 bases; unmatched bases: 8. The CDR3 nucleotides are TGCAGCGTTGCCCGGACTAGCGGGATGGGATACAATGAGCAGTTCTTC. As protein: CSVARTSGMGYNEQFF.

This clonotype appeared a few times. The V gene is TRBV5-1, the J gene TRBJ2-3, with D possibly matching TRBD1 (5 bases). The CDR3 runs 15 residues. Trimming shortened V by 1 base and J by 6 bases, and 15 bases separated the two germline ends. Germline V gene lookup returns CDR1 SGHRS and CDR2 YFSETQ. The DNA of the CDR3 is TGCGCCAGCAGCTTGAGACAGCCCGGGTACGATACGCAGTATTTT. Translation gives CASSLRQPGYDTQYF.

This clonotype was detected ten times or more. V and J are TRBV2 and TRBJ2-7; D may be TRBD1 (5 bases). Trimming took 4 bases from V and 9 from J, leaving 13 bases between them. Per germline, CDR1 SNHLY and CDR2 FYNNEI. The CDR3 totals 12 residues. DNA of the CDR3: TGTGCCAGCAGTGTTCTAGGTAGGGGGCAGTACTTC. Its translation is CASSVLGRGQYF.

This chain uses TRBV29-1 with TRBJ2-3; D could derive from TRBD1 or TRBD2 (5 bases each). The CDR3 length is 13 residues. Trimming cost V 7 bases and J 0 bases, with 11 bases left between them. Germline V gene data show CDR1 as SQVTM and CDR2 as ANQGSEA. The CDR3 DNA reads TGCAGCGCGGGGCATATTAGCACAGATACGCAGTATTTT. Translation gives CSAGHISTDTQYF.

This clonotype was observed a few times. CDR3 protein: CSARDRQGLGTDTQYF. DNA for the CDR3: TGCAGTGCTAGAGATAGACAGGGGTTGGGTACAGATACGCAGTATTTT. The rearrangement links TRBV20-1 to TRBJ2-3, with 8 bases that match TRBD1. V lost 0 bases and J lost 3; bases outside the gene matches: 8. Germline V gives CDR1 DFQATT, CDR2 SNEGSKA (reference sequence). This CDR3 spans 16 amino acids.

The rearrangement links TRBV5-1 to TRBJ2-2, with TRBD2 as a possible D gene (5 bases). Looked up from germline, CDR1 is SGHRS and CDR2 is YFSETQ. V lost 4 bases to trimming and J lost 4 bases, with 17 bases between them. The CDR3 is made up of 16 amino acids. The CDR3 loop reads CASSPGLVPATGELFF. The CDR3 nucleotides read TGCGCCAGCAGCCCAGGACTCGTCCCCGCCACCGGGGAGCTGTTTTTT.

The sample holds many counts of this clonotype. The chain couples TRBV25-1 to TRBJ2-5; perhaps TRBD2 as D (5 bases). This CDR3 region has 13 residues. Between the trimmed V and J ends, which lost 2 bases and 5 bases, there was a span of 9 bases. Germline V gene sequence: CDR1 MGHDK, CDR2 SYGVNS. CDR3 sequence reads: CASSEAGRETQYF. CDR3 sequence (DNA): TGTGCCAGCAGTGAAGCGGGCCGCGAGACCCAGTACTTC.

This chain uses TRBV25-1 with TRBJ1-6, with TRBD1 matching 7 bases. Trimming at V came to 8 bases and at J to 7 bases, leaving 5 bases not matched to a gene. Germline V gives CDR1 MGHDK, CDR2 SYGVNS. This CDR3 is 13 amino acids long. The CDR3 coding sequence is TGTGCCAGCTGCAGGGGGTGGAATTCACCCCTCCACTTT. Its protein is CASCRGWNSPLHF.

This chain links TRBV3-1 with TRBJ2-3; D ambiguous. This CDR3 comprises 13 residues. V dropped 0 bases and J dropped 6 bases, with 7 bases sitting between them. Germline CDR1 reads LGHDT; CDR2 reads YNNKEL (reference sequence). CDR3 DNA sequence: TGTGCCAGCAGCCAAGATGTTCCCGATACGCAGTATTTT. It encodes CASSQDVPDTQYF.

This clonotype occurred many times. The rearrangement joins TRBV7-8 to TRBJ2-1, with TRBD2 matching 7 bases. Per germline, CDR1 SGHVS and CDR2 FQNEAQ. The CDR3 has 18 residues. The V segment lost 4 bases and the J segment 5 bases; nucleotides outside the gene matches: 17. The CDR3 DNA is TGTGCCAGCAGCTCCTCCCCTTTGCGGGGGATCGGTAACAATGAGCAGTTCTTC. Translating it yields CASSSSPLRGIGNNEQFF.

There are many counts of this clonotype. V usage is TRBV11-2 and J usage is TRBJ2-3; TRBD2 matches at 7 bases. CDR1 and CDR2 (germline): SGHAT, FQNNGV. The CDR3 runs 13 residues. V lost 10 bases, J lost 3 bases, and 7 bases stayed unmatched. CDR3 region: CATLSSGTDTQYF. The CDR3 nucleotides read TGTGCCACCTTATCTAGCGGAACAGATACGCAGTATTTT.

This chain connects TRBV7-9 to TRBJ2-3; tentatively, D is TRBD2 (6 bases). The CDR3 runs to 15 residues. The V gene lost 5 bases and the J gene lost 1 base, with 13 bases spanning the gap. The germline CDR1 and CDR2 sequences are SEHNR and FQNEAQ (reference sequence). CDR3 sequence reads: CASSRDSPGTDTQYF. Here the CDR3 DNA reads TGTGCCAGCAGCCGGGACTCCCCCGGCACAGATACGCAGTATTTT.

In its sample, this clonotype was seen a few times. V usage is TRBV6-1 and J usage is TRBJ1-5, with 9 bases matching TRBD1. The CDR3 has 16 residues. The trim removed 4 bases at V and 4 bases at J, leaving 8 bases unmatched. The germline V gene encodes CDR1 MNHNS and CDR2 SASEGT. The CDR3 here is CASSVSTGGRNQPQHF. CDR3 bases: TGTGCCAGCAGTGTTTCGACAGGGGGGAGAAATCAGCCCCAGCATTTT.

The chain has TRBV7-6 and TRBJ1-2; D unclear. This CDR3 has 13 residues. Germline assignment: CDR1 SGHVS and CDR2 FNYEAQ. V gave up 3 bases and J gave up 4 bases, with 9 bases separating them. CDR3: CASSFSEGYGYTF. The CDR3 nucleotides are TGTGCCAGCAGCTTTAGTGAGGGCTATGGCTACACCTTC.

This clonotype was seen only a few times. The rearrangement links TRBV5-1 to TRBJ2-7; 11 nucleotides line up with TRBD2. With V trimmed by 2 bases and J by 1 base, 8 bases remained unmatched. This CDR3 is built from 17 residues. Germline V CDR1 and CDR2: SGHRS, YFSETQ. The CDR3 region is CASSLSGLAALSYEQYF. DNA of the CDR3: TGCGCCAGCAGCTTATCGGGACTAGCGGCCCTTTCCTACGAGCAGTACTTC. Complete variable domain (other parts from reference TRBV5-1 and TRBJ2-7): KAGVTQTPRYLIKTRGQQVTLSCSPISGHRSVSWYQQTPGQGLQFLFEYFSETQRNKGNFPGRFSGRQFSNSRSEMNVSTLELGDSALYLCASSLSGLAALSYEQYFGPGTRLTVT.

To note about this clonotype: One junction end does not reproduce the germline sequence, and a read error may be involved. The chain recombines TRBV9 with TRBJ2-2; a weak D match, TRBD2 (5 bases). This CDR3 comprises 17 residues. Germline CDR1 is SGDLS and CDR2 is YYNGEE. The CDR3 region is CTSSSTLALVSTGELFF. Written as DNA, the CDR3 is TGTACCAGCAGCTCCACCCTAGCACTAGTTAGCACCGGGGAGCTGTTTTTT.

In this sample, this clonotype turned up a few times. V is TRBV6-5 and J is TRBJ2-3; 9 bases are a match to TRBD2. The CDR3 covers 16 residues. CDR1 and CDR2 from the germline V gene are MNHEY and SVGAGI. V lost 4 bases, J lost 6 bases, and 11 bases stayed unmatched. The CDR3, as DNA: TGTGCCAGCAGTTTCTCTCTAGCGGGGTCTAGGGATACGCAGTATTTT. This sequence encodes CASSFSLAGSRDTQYF.

This clonotype showed up just a few times. The chain has TRBV20-1 and TRBJ1-6, with D perhaps TRBD1 (5 bases). Between the trimmed V and J ends, which lost 4 bases and 6 bases, there was a span of 13 bases. Germline CDR1 and CDR2: DFQATT and SNEGSKA (reference sequence). The CDR3 has 14 amino acids. The CDR3 protein is CSATTLTVNSPLHF. The DNA of the CDR3 is TGCAGTGCTACCACGTTGACAGTTAATTCACCCCTCCACTTT.

In its sample, this clonotype was seen many times. The chain joins TRBV7-6 to TRBJ2-2, with TRBD2 matching over 12 bases. Per the germline V gene, CDR1 is SGHVS and CDR2 is FNYEAQ. The CDR3 runs to 17 residues. V was clipped by 2 bases and J by 3 bases; unmatched bases: 4. Here the CDR3 reads CASSLIPSGRDTGELFF. The CDR3 region has the DNA TGTGCCAGCAGCTTAATTCCTAGCGGGAGGGACACCGGGGAGCTGTTTTTT.

This clonotype appeared many times. The chain combines TRBV6-6 with TRBJ1-2; TRBD1 matches at 7 bases. CDR1 and CDR2 (germline): MNHNY, SVGAGI (reference sequence). The CDR3 has 20 residues. The V gene end was trimmed by 0 bases and the J gene end by 0 bases; junction bases not matched to a gene: 16. CDR3: CASSYSSLGDRATSNYGYTF. The CDR3 bases are TGTGCCAGCAGTTACTCGAGCCTCGGGGACAGAGCCACTTCTAACTATGGCTACACCTTC.